Listed below are T cell receptor beta chains from one sample, sequenced in a study of shared clonotypes between healthy human individuals. Method: immunoSEQ multiplex PCR; TCRdb's copy keeps in-frame clones and lacks some. Among over a million clones listed, 95% to 97% were seen once. Sequenced: naive CD4+ T cells sorted from blood. The receptors originated from a man aged 30 to 45 in good health. The CDR3 runs from the conserved cysteine through the conserved F or W. A D gene is named only where the DNA matches it firmly. Expanded clones are given a class, and other clones once, few, many or no size at all.

abundance,j_gene,v_gene,d_gene,CDR3nt,CDR3aa
NA,TRBJ2-7,TRBV18,NA,TGTGCCAGCTCACCACAGGGCTCCTACGAGCAGTACTTC,CASSPQGSYEQYF
few,TRBJ2-7,TRBV7-3,NA,TGTGCCAGCAGTCCCGCGGGATCTCGGTACTTC,CASSPAGSRYF
NA,TRBJ1-5,TRBV18,TRBD1,TGTGCCAGCTCCCACCGGGACAGACAATATAGCGGCAATCAGCCCCAGCATTTT,CASSHRDRQYSGNQPQHF
NA,TRBJ2-5,TRBV28,TRBD2,TGTGCCAGCAGTCCCGGATTGGGACTAGCTGGACAGACCCAGTACTTC,CASSPGLGLAGQTQYF
NA,TRBJ1-4,TRBV10-3,TRBD1,TGTGCCATCGGTGGGACAGGGGATGAAAAACTGTTTTTT,CAIGGTGDEKLFF
NA,TRBJ2-5,TRBV25-1,TRBD1,TGTGCCAGCAGTCGACCGGGACAGGTCGGTAGAGAGACCCAGTACTTC,CASSRPGQVGRETQYF
NA,TRBJ1-1,TRBV5-1,TRBD1,TGCGCCAGCAGCCCACAGGGGCCCCGTTCAAACACTGAAGCTTTCTTT,CASSPQGPRSNTEAFF
NA,TRBJ2-2,TRBV18,TRBD2,TGTGCCAGCTCACCACTCAGCGGGGTGAACACCGGGGAGCTGTTTTTT,CASSPLSGVNTGELFF
NA,TRBJ1-5,TRBV5-1,NA,TGCGCCAGCAGCTTCGGTTCGTTAGGGTTAATTCAGCCCCAGCATTTT,CASSFGSLGLIQPQHF
NA,TRBJ1-5,TRBV7-8,TRBD1,TGTGCCAGCAGTTTACAGGGACAGGGGGCCAGTCAGCCCCAGCATTTT,CASSLQGQGASQPQHF
once,TRBJ2-1,TRBV5-1,NA,TGCGCCAGCAGCTTGGTGGCGGGGTCCTACAATGAGCAGTTCTTC,CASSLVAGSYNEQFF
once,TRBJ2-2,TRBV2,NA,TGTGCCAGCAGAGAAACTTTCACCGGGGAGCTGTTTTTT,CASRETFTGELFF
NA,TRBJ2-7,TRBV6-1,TRBD2,TGTGCCAGCAGTACAGGACTAGCGGCCTCCTACGAGCAGTACTTC,CASSTGLAASYEQYF
NA,TRBJ2-5,TRBV5-6,NA,TGTGCCAGCAACATAAGGGAGGGGGGAAACCAAGAGACCCAGTACTTC,CASNIREGGNQETQYF
NA,TRBJ1-2,TRBV19,NA,TGTGCCAGTAGGCCCTTAGCTAACTATGGCTACACCTTC,CASRPLANYGYTF
NA,TRBJ2-5,TRBV19,NA,TGTGCCAGTAGTATAGTGACAGGTCGGGGCCAAGAGACCCAGTACTTC,CASSIVTGRGQETQYF
NA,TRBJ1-4,TRBV6-4,TRBD1,TGTGCCAGCAGTGAGGCTCCGGGACAGGGATACGAAAAACTGTTTTTT,CASSEAPGQGYEKLFF
NA,TRBJ1-4,TRBV4-2,NA,TGTGCCAGCAGCCAACAGGGTGGTTGGGGGCGGAATGAAAAACTGTTTTTT,CASSQQGGWGRNEKLFF
NA,TRBJ1-1,TRBV10-2,NA,TGCGCCAGCAGTGAGGCGGGCCTCGTGAAAGCTTTCTTT,CASSEAGLVKAFF
NA,TRBJ1-1,TRBV5-1,TRBD1,TGCGCCAGCCGAGAACAGGGGGTAAGGACTGAAGCTTTCTTT,CASREQGVRTEAFF
NA,TRBJ1-1,TRBV6-5,NA,TGTGCCAGCAGTTCCCACTGGGGGACCAGAACTGAAGCTTTCTTT,CASSSHWGTRTEAFF
NA,TRBJ1-1,TRBV14,NA,TGTGCCAGCAGCCAAGTCTTCACGGGGAACACTGAAGCTTTCTTT,CASSQVFTGNTEAFF
NA,TRBJ1-5,TRBV27,TRBD1,TGTGCCAGCAGTCCCTACCTCGACAGGGGGTTCAATCAGCCCCAGCATTTT,CASSPYLDRGFNQPQHF
once,TRBJ1-2,TRBV6-1,TRBD1,TGTGCCAGCAGGGGACAGGGGATGAATGGCTACACCTTC,CASRGQGMNGYTF
NA,TRBJ2-5,TRBV7-8,NA,TGTGCCAGCAGCTTATTCGCAGGGCCTCAAGAGACCCAGTACTTC,CASSLFAGPQETQYF
NA,TRBJ2-5,TRBV18,NA,TGTGCCAGCTCACCGCGGAGACAAGAGACCCAGTACTTC,CASSPRRQETQYF
NA,TRBJ1-1,TRBV6-1,NA,TGTGCCACTCGTTCGGGGGTAGGCGGGACTGAAGCTTTCTTT,CATRSGVGGTEAFF
NA,TRBJ2-7,TRBV21-1,NA,TGTGCCAGCACCCCCCCACCTAGCGGGGCCGGCTACGAGCAGTACTTC,CASTPPPSGAGYEQYF
NA,TRBJ2-1,TRBV18,NA,TGTGCCAGCTCACCTGACCAAGGGGTTTTCTACAATGAGCAGTTCTTC,CASSPDQGVFYNEQFF
NA,TRBJ2-7,TRBV28,NA,TGTGCCAGCAGTTTGACCAGACCCCTCTACGAGCAGTACTTC,CASSLTRPLYEQYF
NA,TRBJ2-7,TRBV18,TRBD1,TGTGCCAGCTCACCAGTCAAAGGGGACAGGGGTTACGAGCAGTACTTC,CASSPVKGDRGYEQYF
NA,TRBJ2-3,TRBV9,NA,TGTGCCAGCAGCGTAGCTGCAGTAGCGTTTACAGATACGCAGTATTTT,CASSVAAVAFTDTQYF
NA,TRBJ2-7,TRBV5-1,TRBD2,TGCGCCAGCAGCTTGTTTCTAGCGGGAGTAGGCTACGAGCAGTACTTC,CASSLFLAGVGYEQYF
NA,TRBJ1-2,TRBV5-1,NA,TGCGCCAGCAGCTTGGCCGTCGGGGAAGGCTACACCTTC,CASSLAVGEGYTF
few,TRBJ1-2,TRBV9,NA,TGTGCCAGCAGCCCGAGGACAGTATCCTATGGCTACACCTTC,CASSPRTVSYGYTF
once,TRBJ2-2,TRBV10-1,NA,TGCGCCAGCAGTGAGTCCAGGGGTTGGGTCACCGGGGAGCTGTTTTTT,CASSESRGWVTGELFF
NA,TRBJ2-1,TRBV7-2,NA,TGTGCCAGCAGCTCGGTGCAGGGCCCTTACAATGAGCAGTTCTTC,CASSSVQGPYNEQFF
NA,TRBJ2-7,TRBV20-1,NA,TGCAGTTCCCTCCAATCCGAGCAGTACTTC,CSSLQSEQYF
NA,TRBJ2-2,TRBV9,TRBD2,TGTGCCAGCAGCGTAGTGGGGACTAGCGGCGGGGAGCTGTTTTTT,CASSVVGTSGGELFF
NA,TRBJ1-5,TRBV28,TRBD1,TGTGCCAGCAGTTTAGAGACAGGGGTCTATAGCAATCAGCCCCAGCATTTT,CASSLETGVYSNQPQHF
NA,TRBJ2-1,TRBV28,TRBD2,TGTGCCAGCAGTGTGGGGACTAGCGACTACAATGAGCAGTTCTTC,CASSVGTSDYNEQFF
NA,TRBJ2-1,TRBV18,NA,TGTGCCAGCTCAAACAAGGAAGGGAAAAGCAGGAATGAGCAGTTCTTC,CASSNKEGKSRNEQFF
NA,TRBJ2-3,TRBV6-5,NA,TGTGCCAGCAGTTACTCCCTTTGGGGTGGCCAGTATTTT,CASSYSLWGGQYF
once,TRBJ2-6,TRBV6-5,NA,TGTGCCAGCAGTTACGGACGGGGGCCTGGGGCCAACGTCCTGACTTTC,CASSYGRGPGANVLTF
NA,TRBJ2-1,TRBV27,NA,TGTGCCAGCAGTTTAGCGGCCGGGACTCGGTTGTTCTTC,CASSLAAGTRLFF
once,TRBJ2-4,TRBV6-5,NA,TGTGCCAGCATAGGGGAGGCCAAAAACATTCAGTACTTC,CASIGEAKNIQYF
NA,TRBJ2-5,TRBV4-1,NA,TGCGCCAGCAGCCAAGTTCTGGGGAGAGAGACCCAGTACTTC,CASSQVLGRETQYF
NA,TRBJ2-7,TRBV6-1,TRBD2,TGTGCCAGCAGCCTCCTCCTAGCGGGTAGCGAGCAGTACTTC,CASSLLLAGSEQYF
NA,TRBJ2-7,TRBV5-1,TRBD2,TGCGCCAGCAGCGAGCGGGGTAGCTCCTACGAGCAGTACTTC,CASSERGSSYEQYF
NA,TRBJ1-1,TRBV10-3,TRBD1,TGTGCCATCAGTGACCCGGGACAGGTGGACACTGAAGCTTTCTTT,CAISDPGQVDTEAFF
NA,TRBJ1-3,TRBV6-5,NA,TGTGCCAGCAGTAGGGACCTCTCTGGAAACACCATATATTTT,CASSRDLSGNTIYF
NA,TRBJ2-1,TRBV5-6,TRBD2,TGTGCCAGCAGTATGCGACTAGCGGGAGTTTCCCATGAGCAGTTCTTC,CASSMRLAGVSHEQFF
NA,TRBJ1-4,TRBV6-5,NA,TGTGCCAGCAGGTCCTATCTGGGTGAAAAACTGTTTTTT,CASRSYLGEKLFF